These T cell receptor beta chains were read from a single sample in a study of cytomegalovirus exposure and HLA in healthy donors. Method: immunoSEQ multiplex PCR; TCRdb's copy keeps in-frame clones and lacks some. This sample has about 130,000 clones; 80% occur once, and the top ten carry 7.5% to 9.5%. The specimen was PBMCs. These receptor sequences come from a man aged 30 to 45 in good health and CMV-seropositive. Each CDR3 is given without its conserved first and last residue. Only part of the rows carry a size: once, few, many, or a class if the clone is expanded.

>TRBJ2-1|TRBV5-6|.|10
ASSFTYNEQF
>TRBJ2-2|TRBV7-9|.|11
ASSREGGGELF
>TRBJ2-1|TRBV2|.|12
ASSEWQNYNEQF
>TRBJ2-5|TRBV6-5|.|13
ASSYSTGGGETQY
>TRBJ2-2|TRBV6-1|.|12
ASRLTRTTGELF
>TRBJ2-3|TRBV27|.|14
ASSLQRLISTDTQY
>TRBJ1-2|TRBV9|.|15
ASSVDPGGQGVGGYT
>TRBJ2-3|TRBV9|.|15
ASSVRGVGGAGDTQY
>TRBJ2-7|TRBV11-2|.|14
ASSSLAGGNSYEQY
>TRBJ1-5|TRBV6-1|.|12
ASTAQGAVQPQH
>TRBJ2-7|TRBV20-1|.|9
SAEDRVEQY
>TRBJ1-1|TRBV2|.|13
ASRGKGGANTEAF
>TRBJ2-1|TRBV6-5|.|12
ASSSPMAGGEQF
>TRBJ1-3|TRBV30|.|12
AWSVGDSGNTIY
>TRBJ2-1|TRBV9|.|11
ASSRDRVNEQF
>TRBJ2-1|TRBV6-1|.|11
ASRGGDSGEQF
>TRBJ1-2|TRBV5-1|.|13
ASSLGTGGDYGYT
>TRBJ2-3|TRBV4-1|few|12
ASSPRRGTDTQY
>TRBJ2-5|TRBV9|.|13
ASSVALTAKETQY
>TRBJ2-7|TRBV6-5|.|11
ASSYKGSYEQY
>TRBJ2-7|TRBV7-3|.|13
ASSLRASAGYEQY
>TRBJ1-1|TRBV27|few|11
ASSLGQGAEAF
>TRBJ2-3|TRBV7-2|once|14
ASSLGGGIPPNTQY
>TRBJ2-7|TRBV2|few|13
ASSDPGQGVHEQY
>TRBJ2-7|TRBV6-5|few|11
ASRDRGFYEQY
>TRBJ2-5|TRBV30|once|14
AWSLRLAGDQETQY
>TRBJ1-1|TRBV19|.|12
ASMPGLRNTEAF
>TRBJ2-5|TRBV9|.|13
ASSPTSGGQETQY
>TRBJ1-2|TRBV5-1|once|15
ASSLEGRGLFDYGYT
>TRBJ2-7|TRBV6-1|few|11
ASSDIRGHEQY
>TRBJ1-4|TRBV2|.|13
ASSEDWTGNEKLF
>TRBJ1-5|TRBV19|.|14
ASSTDRVVLNQPQH
>TRBJ1-2|TRBV9|.|11
ASSPQGTYGYT
>TRBJ2-7|TRBV18|.|12
ASSPTGNSAEQY
>TRBJ2-3|TRBV29-1|.|11
SVEEGASDTQY
>TRBJ2-7|TRBV6-1|.|13
ASSEVTPPGDEQY
>TRBJ2-3|TRBV5-1|.|15
ASSLKASELLSDTQY
>TRBJ1-2|TRBV27|.|9
ASSQGGGYT
>TRBJ1-2|TRBV7-3|few|11
ASSLTKGQGYT
>TRBJ2-7|TRBV7-9|.|13
ASSSTGRFPYEQY
>TRBJ2-7|TRBV5-6|.|11
ASSLDRGYEQY
>TRBJ1-5|TRBV7-8|few|16
ASSLKGTGRVGNQPQH
>TRBJ2-7|TRBV6-5|.|9
ASSDLYEQY
>TRBJ2-3|TRBV2|few|11
ASSWARGDTQY
>TRBJ1-1|TRBV4-2|.|15
ASSQDALKAEGTEAF